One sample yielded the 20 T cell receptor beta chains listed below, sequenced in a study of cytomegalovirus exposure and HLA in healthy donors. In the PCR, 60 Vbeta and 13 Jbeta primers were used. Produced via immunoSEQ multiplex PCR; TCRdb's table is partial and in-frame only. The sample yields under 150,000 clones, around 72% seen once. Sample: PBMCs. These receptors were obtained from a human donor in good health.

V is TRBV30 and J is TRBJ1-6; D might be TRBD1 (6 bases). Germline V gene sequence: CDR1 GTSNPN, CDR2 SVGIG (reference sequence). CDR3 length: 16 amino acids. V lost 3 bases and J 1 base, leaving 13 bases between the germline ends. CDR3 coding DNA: TGTGCCTGGAGGGAGGACAGCCTTTCCTATAATTCACCCCTCCACTTT. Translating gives CAWREDSLSYNSPLHF.

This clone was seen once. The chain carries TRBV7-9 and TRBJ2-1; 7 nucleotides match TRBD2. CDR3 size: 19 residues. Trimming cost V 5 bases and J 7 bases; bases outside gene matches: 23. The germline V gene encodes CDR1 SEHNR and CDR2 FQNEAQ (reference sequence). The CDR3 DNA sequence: TGTGCCAGCAGCCCGCGGCCACGACGGTCGGATAGCGGGTGGAATGAGCAGTTCTTC. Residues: CASSPRPRRSDSGWNEQFF.

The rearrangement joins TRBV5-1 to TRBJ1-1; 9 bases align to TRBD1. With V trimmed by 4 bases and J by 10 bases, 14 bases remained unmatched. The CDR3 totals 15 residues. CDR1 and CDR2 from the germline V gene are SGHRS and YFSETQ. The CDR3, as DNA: TGCGCCAGCAGCGGCGCGGGACAGGGCCTTCGGGGAGCTTTCTTT. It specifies CASSGAGQGLRGAFF.

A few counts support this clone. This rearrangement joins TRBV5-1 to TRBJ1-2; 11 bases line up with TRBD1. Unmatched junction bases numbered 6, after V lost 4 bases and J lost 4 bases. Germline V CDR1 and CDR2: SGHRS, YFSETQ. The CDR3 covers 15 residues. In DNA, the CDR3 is TGCGCCAGCAGCCCGGACAGGGGGCGCGGCTATGGCTACACCTTC. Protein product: CASSPDRGRGYGYTF.

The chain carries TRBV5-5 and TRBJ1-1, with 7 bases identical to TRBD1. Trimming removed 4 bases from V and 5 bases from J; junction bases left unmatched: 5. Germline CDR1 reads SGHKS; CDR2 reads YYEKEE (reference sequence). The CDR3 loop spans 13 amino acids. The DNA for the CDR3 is TGTGCCAGCAGCAGGGGGACAGAGACTGAAGCTTTCTTT. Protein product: CASSRGTETEAFF.

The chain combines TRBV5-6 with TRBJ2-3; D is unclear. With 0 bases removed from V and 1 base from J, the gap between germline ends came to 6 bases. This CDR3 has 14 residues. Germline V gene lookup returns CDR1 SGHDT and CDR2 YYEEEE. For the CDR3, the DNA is TGTGCCAGCAGCTTGGGGCTAGGCACAGATACGCAGTATTTT. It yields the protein CASSLGLGTDTQYF.

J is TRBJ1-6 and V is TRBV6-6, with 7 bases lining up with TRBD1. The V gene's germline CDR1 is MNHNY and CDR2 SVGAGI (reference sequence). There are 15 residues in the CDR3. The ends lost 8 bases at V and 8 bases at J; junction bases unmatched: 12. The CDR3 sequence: CASSKTGSGDSPLHF. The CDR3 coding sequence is TGTGCCAGCTCGAAGACAGGGTCGGGGGATTCACCCCTCCACTTT.

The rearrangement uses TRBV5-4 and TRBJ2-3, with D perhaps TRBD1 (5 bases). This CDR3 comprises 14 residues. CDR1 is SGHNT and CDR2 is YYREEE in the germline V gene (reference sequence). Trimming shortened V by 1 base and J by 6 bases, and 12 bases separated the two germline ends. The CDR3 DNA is TGTGCCAGCAGCTTGACAGGACAAACGGATACGCAGTATTTT. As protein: CASSLTGQTDTQYF.

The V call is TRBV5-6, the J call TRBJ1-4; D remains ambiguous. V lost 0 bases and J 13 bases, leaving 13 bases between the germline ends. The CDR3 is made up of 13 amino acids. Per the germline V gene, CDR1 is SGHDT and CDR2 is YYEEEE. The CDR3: CASSLGNGEGLFF. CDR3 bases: TGTGCCAGCAGCTTGGGTAATGGAGAGGGACTGTTTTTT.

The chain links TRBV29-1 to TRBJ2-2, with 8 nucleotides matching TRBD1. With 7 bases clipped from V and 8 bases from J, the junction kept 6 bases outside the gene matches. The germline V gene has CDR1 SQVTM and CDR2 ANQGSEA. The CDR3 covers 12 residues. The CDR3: CSAGQGTGELFF. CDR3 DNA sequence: TGCAGCGCCGGACAGGGAACGGGGGAGCTGTTTTTT.

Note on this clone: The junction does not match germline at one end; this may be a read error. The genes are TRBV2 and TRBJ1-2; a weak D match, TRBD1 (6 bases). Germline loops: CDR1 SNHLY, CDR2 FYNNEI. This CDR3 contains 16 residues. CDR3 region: CASSDLRGATNYGHTF. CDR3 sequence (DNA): TGTGCCAGCAGTGATCTACGGGGGGCGACTAACTATGGCCACACCTTC.

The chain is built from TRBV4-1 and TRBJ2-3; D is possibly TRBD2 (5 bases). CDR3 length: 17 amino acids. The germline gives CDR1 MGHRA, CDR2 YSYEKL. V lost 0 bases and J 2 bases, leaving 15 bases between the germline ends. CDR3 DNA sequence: TGCGCCAGCAGCCAAGATAGAGGAGGACGGTTCACAGATACGCAGTATTTT. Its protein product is CASSQDRGGRFTDTQYF.

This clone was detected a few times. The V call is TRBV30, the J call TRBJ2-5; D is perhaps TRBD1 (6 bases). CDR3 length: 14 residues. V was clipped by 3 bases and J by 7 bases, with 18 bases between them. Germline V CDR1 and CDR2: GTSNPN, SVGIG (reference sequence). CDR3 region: CAWRADGGVGTQYF. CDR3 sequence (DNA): TGTGCCTGGAGGGCCGATGGGGGCGTTGGGACCCAGTACTTC.

The CDR3 nucleotides read TGTGCCAGCAGCTCGGCGGGGGAGGGCTCCTCCTACGAGCAGTACTTC. This codes for CASSSAGEGSSYEQYF. This chain joins TRBV7-9 and TRBJ2-7; TRBD2 agrees at 7 bases. The CDR3 has 16 residues. After removal of 4 bases from V and 0 bases from J, the junction contained 9 bases not matched to a gene. Germline lookup yields CDR1 SEHNR and CDR2 FQNEAQ (reference sequence).

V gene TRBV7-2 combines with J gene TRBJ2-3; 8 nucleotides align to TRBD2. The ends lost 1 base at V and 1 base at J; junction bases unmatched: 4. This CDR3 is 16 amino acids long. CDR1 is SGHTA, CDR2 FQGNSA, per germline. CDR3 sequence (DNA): TGTGCCAGCAGCTTAGTCCCGCGGGGGGGCACAGATACGCAGTATTTT. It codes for CASSLVPRGGTDTQYF.

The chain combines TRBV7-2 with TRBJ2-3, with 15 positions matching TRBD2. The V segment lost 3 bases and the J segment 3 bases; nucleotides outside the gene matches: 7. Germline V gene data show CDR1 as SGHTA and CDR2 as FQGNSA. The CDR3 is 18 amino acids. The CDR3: CASSLGLAGGIRTDTQYF. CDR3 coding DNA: TGTGCCAGCAGCTTGGGACTAGCGGGAGGAATCCGGACAGATACGCAGTATTTT.

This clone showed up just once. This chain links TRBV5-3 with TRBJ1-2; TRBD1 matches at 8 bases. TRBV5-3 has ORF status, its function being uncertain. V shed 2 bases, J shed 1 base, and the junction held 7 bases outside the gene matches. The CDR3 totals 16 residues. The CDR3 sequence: CARSFFGQGFNYGYTF. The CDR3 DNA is TGTGCCAGAAGCTTCTTTGGACAGGGCTTTAACTATGGCTACACCTTC.

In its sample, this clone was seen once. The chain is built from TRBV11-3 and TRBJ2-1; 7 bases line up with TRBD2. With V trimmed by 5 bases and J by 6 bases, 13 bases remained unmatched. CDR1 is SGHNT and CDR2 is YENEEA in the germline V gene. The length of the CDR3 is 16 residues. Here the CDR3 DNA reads TGTGCCAGCAGCCCCGGTGCCCGGGGGGATACCAATGAGCAGTTCTTC. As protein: CASSPGARGDTNEQFF.

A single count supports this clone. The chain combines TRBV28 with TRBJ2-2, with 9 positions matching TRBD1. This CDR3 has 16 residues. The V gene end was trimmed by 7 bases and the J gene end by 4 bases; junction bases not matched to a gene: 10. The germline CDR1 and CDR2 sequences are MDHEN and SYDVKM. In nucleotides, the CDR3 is TGTGCCAGCAATACAGGGGGCGCTCGGGGCACCGGGGAGCTGTTTTTT. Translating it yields CASNTGGARGTGELFF.

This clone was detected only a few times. The CDR3 protein is CASSQGLAGRQGYEQYF. CDR3 sequence (DNA): TGTGCCAGCAGCCAAGGACTAGCGGGGAGACAGGGGTACGAGCAGTACTTC. J is TRBJ2-7 and V is TRBV5-4; the match to TRBD2 covers 12 bases. Germline V CDR1 and CDR2: SGHNT, YYREEE (reference sequence). V lost 4 bases to trimming and J lost 4 bases; unmatched junction nucleotides: 12. The CDR3 sequence is 17 residues long. The whole variable domain, remainder taken from reference TRBV5-4 and TRBJ2-7, is ETGVTQSPTHLIKTRGQQVTLRCSSQSGHNTVSWYQQALGQGPQFIFQYYREEENGRGNFPPRFSGLQFPNYSSELNVNALELDDSALYLCASSQGLAGRQGYEQYFGPGTRLTVT.